The clone carrying this T cell receptor beta chain occurred many times. What it binds is not known. These data are taken from a study of CD8 T cells in ankylosing spondylitis. The study, taken as a whole, reports: Disease-linked clones reportedly showed significant enrichment in matched ankylosing spondylitis synovial fluid. Existing reports had already noted some motif variants in reactive arthritis synovial fluid and blood.

MiXCR was run by TCRdb on the 5' RACE reads, yielding one entry per CDR3 protein. The data contain 150,000 to 200,000 distinct CDR3 sequences, approximately 13% of them singletons. The clonotype was recovered from a female donor with ankylosing spondylitis or in good health (not recorded which). Source material: blood, either unsorted or a sorted T cell fraction (not recorded which).

CDR3 nucleotides: TGCGCCAGCAGCTTGGGCGCTGAGACCAAAAACATTCAGTACTTC. Its protein is CASSLGAETKNIQYF. The rearrangement joins TRBV5-1 to TRBJ2-4; D not certain. Looked up from germline, CDR1 is SGHRS and CDR2 is YFSETQ. V was trimmed by 0 bases and J by 2 bases, leaving 9 bases between them. This CDR3 comprises 15 residues.